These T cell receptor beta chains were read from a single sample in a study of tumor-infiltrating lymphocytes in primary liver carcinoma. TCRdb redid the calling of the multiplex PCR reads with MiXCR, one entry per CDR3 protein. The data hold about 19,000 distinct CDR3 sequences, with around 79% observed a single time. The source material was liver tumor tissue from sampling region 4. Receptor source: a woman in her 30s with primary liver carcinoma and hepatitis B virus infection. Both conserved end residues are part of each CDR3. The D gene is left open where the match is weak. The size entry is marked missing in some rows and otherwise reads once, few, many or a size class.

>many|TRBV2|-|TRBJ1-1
TGTGCCAGCAGTTCCGACGGGAACACTGAAGCTTTCTTT
CASSSDGNTEAFF
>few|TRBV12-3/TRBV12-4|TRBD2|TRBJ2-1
TGTACCAGCAGTTTCGGGACTAGCGACTACAATGAGCAGTTCTTC
CTSSFGTSDYNEQFF
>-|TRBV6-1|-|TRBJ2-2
TGTACCAGCAGTGAAACCCTCCCGGGGGGCGCCGCGAACACCGGGGAGCTGTTTTTT
CTSSETLPGGAANTGELFF
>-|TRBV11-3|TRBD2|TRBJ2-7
TGTGTCAGCAGCTTAAGCGGGCGGGAGCACGAGCAGTACTTC
CVSSLSGREHEQYF
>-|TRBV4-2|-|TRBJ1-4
TGTGGCAGCACCCAAGATAGGGAAAAGCTGTTTTTT
CGSTQDREKLFF
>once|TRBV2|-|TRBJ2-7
TGTGCCAGAGGGGACCGGGACACGGCCTACGAGCAATACTTC
CARGDRDTAYEQYF
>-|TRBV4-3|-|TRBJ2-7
TGCGCCAGCGGCCAAGATTTTCCAAGGTCCTACGAGCCGTACTTC
CASGQDFPRSYEPYF
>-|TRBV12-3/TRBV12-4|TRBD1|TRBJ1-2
TGTGCCAGCAGTTCAACAGGGGCCAATAACTATGGCTACACCTTC
CASSSTGANNYGYTF
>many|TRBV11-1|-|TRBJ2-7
TGTGCCAGCAGCTTAGGATACCTCGAGCAGTACTTC
CASSLGYLEQYF
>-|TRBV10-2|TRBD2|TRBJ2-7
TGCGCCAGTTGGACTAGCGGGGGCTACGAGCAGTACTTC
CASWTSGGYEQYF
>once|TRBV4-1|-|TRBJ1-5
TGCGCCAGCAGCAAACTAGCCATGGTAGCTGAAGACTCGGATACGCAGCATTTT
CASSKLAMVAEDSDTQHF
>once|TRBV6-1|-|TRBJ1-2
TGTGCCAGGAGTGAACGGTTCCTGGTCCCTAGATCTAACTATGGTTACAGCTTC
CARSERFLVPRSNYGYSF
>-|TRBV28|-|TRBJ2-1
TGTGTCAGCAGTCTAAATTCGGGAATTGACCCCATGGGGCAGTTCTTC
CVSSLNSGIDPMGQFF
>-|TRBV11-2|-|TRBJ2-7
TGTGCCAGCAGCTCTCCCGGAACGGGTACCTACGAGGAGTACTTC
CASSSPGTGTYEEYF
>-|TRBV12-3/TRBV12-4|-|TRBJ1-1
TGTGCCTGCAGTTTCGGCGGACTCACTGAGGCTTTCTTT
CACSFGGLTEAFF